The next 25 T cell receptor beta chains were all read from a single sample in a study of blood T cells in healthy people across ages. Next came a second PCR, run for roughly 6 to 11 cycles, which used a sample-barcoded 5' primer along with a J-beta primer mix. TCRdb analysed the 5' RACE reads with MiXCR anew, one entry per CDR3 protein. The sample contains about 1 million distinct CDR3 sequences, under 45% of which appear only once. Sequencing used blood. All receptors come from an older woman in good health.

The chain joins TRBV27 to TRBJ1-1; TRBD1 matches at 7 bases. The length of the CDR3 is 17 residues. The germline V gene encodes CDR1 MNHEY and CDR2 SMNVEV (reference sequence). Trimming took 4 bases from V and 1 from J; bases not matched to a gene: 12. The CDR3 DNA sequence: TGTGCCAGCAGTTCCCTACGACAGGGTAGAGGGAACACTGAAGCTTTCTTT. Translation gives CASSSLRQGRGNTEAFF.

The V call is TRBV27, the J call TRBJ2-3; 12 nucleotides align to TRBD2. This CDR3 is 19 amino acids long. V dropped 5 bases and J dropped 6; count of bases not matched to a gene: 18. From germline, CDR1 is MNHEY and CDR2 SMNVEV (reference sequence). The CDR3 here is CASSPGTSGSHVLPDTQYF. CDR3 DNA sequence: TGTGCCAGCAGTCCCGGGACTAGCGGGTCTCATGTCCTCCCGGATACGCAGTATTTT.

In its sample, this clonotype was seen a few times. The chain joins TRBV5-1 to TRBJ2-1; D may correspond to TRBD1 or TRBD2 (5 bases each). The CDR3 has 13 residues. V lost 7 bases and J lost 5, with 13 bases in between. Germline V gene sequence: CDR1 SGHRS, CDR2 YFSETQ. CDR3 protein: CASEGSIHNEQFF. The CDR3 DNA sequence: TGCGCCAGCGAGGGGAGTATCCACAATGAGCAGTTCTTC.

This chain joins TRBV27 and TRBJ2-7; 7 bases are shared with TRBD2. CDR1 MNHEY and CDR2 SMNVEV come from the germline V gene (reference sequence). The CDR3 length is 16 residues. V was clipped by 0 bases and J by 1 base; unmatched bases: 6. CDR3 protein: CASSLSAGEKSYEQYF. The CDR3 DNA sequence: TGTGCCAGCAGTTTATCGGCGGGGGAGAAGTCCTACGAGCAGTACTTC.

The chain combines TRBV6-2 or TRBV6-3 with TRBJ2-3, with TRBD1 matching 7 bases. The CDR3 runs to 12 residues. Looked up from germline, CDR1 is MNHEY and CDR2 is SVGEGT. The V gene end was trimmed by 9 bases and the J gene end by 4 bases; junction bases not matched to a gene: 4. CDR3 region: CASQGVADTQYF. The CDR3 nucleotides read TGTGCCAGTCAGGGGGTGGCAGATACGCAGTATTTT.

This clonotype was detected a few times. The chain's CDR3 is CASSLLAGGGNNEQFF. The CDR3 DNA reads TGCGCCAGCAGCTTGCTAGCGGGAGGCGGGAACAATGAGCAGTTCTTC. This chain uses TRBV5-1 with TRBJ2-1; 11 nucleotides line up with TRBD2. The length of the CDR3 is 16 residues. J gave up 5 bases and V 1 base, and 5 bases lay outside the gene matches. Germline values: CDR1 SGHRS, CDR2 YFSETQ.

In this sample, this clonotype turned up many times. This chain links TRBV11-1 with TRBJ2-1, with D perhaps given as TRBD1 or TRBD2 (5 bases each). The CDR3 covers 13 residues. Trimming removed 4 bases from V and 10 bases from J, with 14 bases in between. Germline-derived CDR1 and CDR2 are SGHAT and FQDESV (reference sequence). In DNA, the CDR3 is TGTGCCAGCAGCTCCGGGGCGAAGGGGGAGCAGTTCTTC. Amino acids: CASSSGAKGEQFF. Looking up the rest from reference TRBV11-1 and TRBJ2-1 gives the full variable domain: EAEVAQSPRYKITEKSQAVAFWCDPISGHATLYWYRQILGQGPELLVQFQDESVVDDSQLPKDRFSAERLKGVDSTLKIQPAELGDSAMYLCASSSGAKGEQFFGPGTRLTVL.

V and J are TRBV20-1 and TRBJ1-2; 8 bases fit TRBD1. Germline V gene data show CDR1 as DFQATT and CDR2 as SNEGSKA (reference sequence). The CDR3 consists of 13 residues. After removal of 0 bases from V and 5 bases from J, the junction contained 2 bases not matched to a gene. The CDR3 sequence is CSARDDRGYGYTF. CDR3 bases: TGCAGTGCTAGAGATGACAGGGGATATGGCTACACCTTC.

The J gene is TRBJ2-7, the V gene TRBV12-5; weak D call: TRBD2 (6 bases). Germline CDR1 and CDR2: LGHNT and FRNRAP. The CDR3 sequence is 13 residues long. The V and J ends lost 5 bases and 6 bases respectively, with 14 bases between them. The CDR3 DNA reads as TGTGCTAGTGGTCTGATGACTAGAGTCGAGCAGTACTTC. This gives the protein CASGLMTRVEQYF.

The V and J genes are TRBV14 and TRBJ2-7; tentatively, D is TRBD2 (6 bases). The V and J ends lost 1 base and 4 bases respectively, with 14 bases between them. Germline V lookup: CDR1 SGHDN, CDR2 FVKESK. CDR3 length: 15 amino acids. Here the CDR3 DNA reads TGTGCCAGCAGCCAAGGGATAGCGGTAGTTTACGAGCAGTACTTC. Translated: CASSQGIAVVYEQYF. The whole variable domain, remainder taken from reference TRBV14 and TRBJ2-7, is EAGVTQFPSHSVIEKGQTVTLRCDPISGHDNLYWYRRVMGKEIKFLLHFVKESKQDESGMPNNRFLAERTGGTYSTLKVQPAELEDSGVYFCASSQGIAVVYEQYFGPGTRLTVT.

This clonotype has just a few counts. This chain uses TRBV12-3 or TRBV12-4 with TRBJ2-5, with 7 bases lining up with TRBD2. The length of the CDR3 is 14 residues. The V and J ends lost 3 bases and 5 bases, in that order; junction bases with no gene match: 6. The CDR3 here is CASSFLGEGETQYF. CDR3 DNA: TGTGCCAGCAGTTTCCTGGGGGAGGGGGAGACCCAGTACTTC.

The J gene is TRBJ2-5, the V gene TRBV6-5; no definite D call. The closer fit of TRBJ2-7 to the DNA end suggests the J call may be wrong. This CDR3 is 12 amino acids long. The germline V gene encodes CDR1 MNHEY and CDR2 SVGAGI. Here the CDR3 reads CASTSLSLEQYF. The CDR3 region has the DNA TGTGCCAGCACCTCGCTTAGCCTCGAGCAGTACTTC.

CDR3 loop: CASSPVDRSNYGYTF. The CDR3 DNA follows: TGTGCCAGCAGTCCGGTAGACAGGTCTAACTATGGCTACACCTTC. V and J are TRBV25-1 and TRBJ1-2; D may be TRBD1 (6 bases). CDR3 length: 15 residues. V shed 5 bases and J shed 0 bases, with 13 bases lying between them. Germline CDR1 and CDR2: MGHDK and SYGVNS.

The chain has TRBV6-1 and TRBJ2-6; 10 bases agree with TRBD2. Germline values: CDR1 MNHNS, CDR2 SASEGT. This CDR3 is built from 18 residues. V gave up 7 bases and J gave up 0 bases; unmatched junction bases: 9. CDR3 coding DNA: TGTGCCAGCATCCATAGCGGGAGGACCTCCTCTGGGGCCAACGTCCTGACTTTC. It encodes CASIHSGRTSSGANVLTF.

This clonotype turned up a few times. One base away lies a much larger clone, so this may be a sequencing read error. The V and J genes are TRBV2 and TRBJ2-1; TRBD1 is a possible D gene (6 bases). The J call is in doubt because the DNA end fits TRBJ2-7 better. Germline V gene data show CDR1 as SNHLY and CDR2 as FYNNEI. The CDR3 length is 13 residues. CDR3 DNA sequence: TGTGCCAGCAGTACAGGGCCCTACAATGAGCAGTACTTC. Translating it yields CASSTGPYNEQYF.

This clonotype was seen only a few times. The genes are TRBV7-6 and TRBJ2-1, with D possibly being TRBD1 (6 bases). The germline V gene encodes CDR1 SGHVS and CDR2 FNYEAQ. The CDR3 consists of 15 residues. V lost 2 bases and J 4 bases, leaving 12 bases between the germline ends. The CDR3, as DNA: TGTGCCAGCAGCTTAATCCCAGGGGAGTACAATGAGCAGTTCTTC. Translating gives CASSLIPGEYNEQFF. Complete variable domain (other parts from reference TRBV7-6 and TRBJ2-1): GAGVSQSPRYKVTKRGQDVALRCDPISGHVSLYWYRQALGQGPEFLTYFNYEAQQDKSGLPNDRFSAERPEGSISTLTIQRTEQRDSAMYRCASSLIPGEYNEQFFGPGTRLTVL.

The chain employs TRBV5-1 and TRBJ1-1, with TRBD1 as a possible D gene (5 bases). CDR1 SGHRS and CDR2 YFSETQ come from the germline V gene. V gave up 3 bases and J gave up 0 bases, with 21 bases separating them. This CDR3 spans 18 amino acids. CDR3 coding DNA: TGCGCCAGCAGCTCGAAGGCAGGGAGAATGGGGATGAACACTGAAGCTTTCTTT. It translates to CASSSKAGRMGMNTEAFF.

V is TRBV7-9 and J is TRBJ2-5, with D perhaps TRBD2 (6 bases). TRBJ2-7 matches the DNA end more closely, so the J call is doubtful. The V gene's germline CDR1 is SEHNR and CDR2 FQNEAQ (reference sequence). The CDR3 spans 18 residues. CDR3 nucleotide sequence: TGTGCCAGCAGCTTAGCGTTCTCTAGGGAGGCCGACTCCTACGAGCAGTACTTC. Its translation is CASSLAFSREADSYEQYF.

The chain couples TRBV14 to TRBJ2-7; D could derive from TRBD1 or TRBD2 (5 bases each). V shed 2 bases and J shed 2 bases, with 25 bases lying between them. CDR1 is SGHDN, CDR2 FVKESK, per germline. The CDR3 totals 19 residues. As DNA, the CDR3 is TGTGCCAGCAGCCAAACCCTCATCGCCCGGGGCCCAGGGACCTACGAGCAGTACTTC. It codes for CASSQTLIARGPGTYEQYF.

This chain joins TRBV28 and TRBJ2-1; TRBD1 agrees at 7 bases. The CDR3 loop spans 11 amino acids. The germline V gene has CDR1 MDHEN and CDR2 SYDVKM. The V segment lost 7 bases and the J segment 15 bases; nucleotides outside the gene matches: 9. CDR3 DNA sequence: TGTGCCAGCAACCACCGGGACAGCCGGTTCTTC. Translation gives CASNHRDSRFF.

The chain uses TRBV29-1 and TRBJ2-1, with TRBD2 as a possible D gene (5 bases). The CDR3 length is 14 residues. Germline CDR1 reads SQVTM; CDR2 reads ANQGSEA. V lost 4 bases and J 2 bases, leaving 12 bases between the germline ends. CDR3 DNA sequence: TGCAGCGTTGTAGCCGGGAATCCCTACAATGAGCAGTTCTTC. Its translation is CSVVAGNPYNEQFF.

This clonotype was counted only a few times. The chain couples TRBV7-3 to TRBJ2-1; 11 bases line up with TRBD2. CDR1 is SGHTA and CDR2 is FQGTGA in the germline V gene. V lost 6 bases, J lost 6 bases, and 7 bases stayed unmatched. The CDR3 runs 15 residues. The chain's CDR3 is CASRLAGGSSNEQFF. The CDR3 DNA sequence: TGTGCCAGCAGGCTAGCGGGAGGCTCAAGCAATGAGCAGTTCTTC.

The chain carries TRBV18 and TRBJ2-7; 9 bases match TRBD2. The CDR3 sequence is 14 residues long. The V and J ends lost 5 bases and 4 bases, in that order; junction bases with no gene match: 6. Germline lookup yields CDR1 KGHSH and CDR2 LQKENI. The CDR3 DNA is TGTGCCAGCTCAGCGTCGGCGGGAGGGTACGAGCAGTACTTC. Translating it yields CASSASAGGYEQYF. The variable domain in full, with the rest retrieved from reference TRBV18 and TRBJ2-7, is NAGVMQNPRHLVRRRGQEARLRCSPMKGHSHVYWYRQLPEEGLKFMVYLQKENIIDESGMPKERFSAEFPKEGPSILRIQQVVRGDSAAYFCASSASAGGYEQYFGPGTRLTVT.

V gene TRBV3-1 combines with J gene TRBJ2-5, with a possible D match to TRBD2 (7 bases). V gave up 2 bases and J gave up 7 bases, with 23 bases separating them. The germline V gene has CDR1 LGHDT and CDR2 YNNKEL (reference sequence). The CDR3 totals 17 residues. CDR3 bases: TGTGCCAGCAGCCAACCGAGCCAAACGGGGGGCGACGGGACCCAGTACTTC. Its protein product is CASSQPSQTGGDGTQYF.

There are a few counts of this clonotype. The chain combines TRBV3-1 with TRBJ1-1, with D perhaps TRBD1 (5 bases). This CDR3 has 13 residues. Germline lookup yields CDR1 LGHDT and CDR2 YNNKEL (reference sequence). Trimming cost V 3 bases and J 6 bases, with 11 bases left between them. The CDR3 sequence: CASSHLTVPEAFF. The CDR3 DNA follows: TGTGCCAGCAGCCATCTGACAGTTCCTGAAGCTTTCTTT.